These 21 T cell receptor beta chains share one sample of origin, sequenced in a study of cytomegalovirus exposure and HLA in healthy donors. The PCR had 60 Vbeta and 13 Jbeta primers. TCRdb's table, derived via immunoSEQ multiplex PCR, lists solely in-frame clones and lacks some. The data show about 140,000 clones, more than 60% seen once. The specimen was PBMCs. These receptors all stem from a woman between 45 and 65 years old in good health and CMV-seropositive.

Comments on this clone: This likely comes from a read error, as the CDR3 has no conserved phenylalanine or tryptophan at its end. The rearrangement joins TRBV5-4 to TRBJ1-2; 11 bases are shared with TRBD1. The CDR3 runs to 14 residues. Germline V CDR1 and CDR2: SGHNT, YYREEE (reference sequence). Unmatched junction bases numbered 6, after V lost 5 bases and J lost 6 bases. This CDR3 is CASRSGQGADGYTS. The CDR3 bases are TGTGCCAGCAGATCTGGACAGGGGGCTGATGGCTACACCTCC.

This clone has more than one count but fewer than ten. The rearrangement links TRBV7-9 to TRBJ1-3, with D unresolved. The germline CDR1 and CDR2 sequences are SEHNR and FQNEAQ (reference sequence). The length of the CDR3 is 15 residues. Trimming removed 2 bases at V and 0 bases at J, with 8 bases between. CDR3 region: CASSLRGNSGNTIYF. The CDR3 DNA is TGTGCCAGCAGCTTACGGGGAAACTCTGGAAACACCATATATTTT.

The gene calls are TRBV4-3 and TRBJ1-4, with 8 bases aligning to TRBD1. Germline trimming cut 2 bases from V and 7 bases from J; bases unmatched to any gene: 9. CDR3 length equals 16 residues. From germline, CDR1 is LGHNA and CDR2 YSLEER. The CDR3 here is CASSQSLQGGSEKLFF. In DNA form, the CDR3 reads TGCGCCAGCAGCCAAAGTCTACAGGGGGGGAGTGAAAAACTGTTTTTT.

By sample fraction, this clone is medium-sized (0.01 to 0.1%). The chain employs TRBV4-2 and TRBJ2-3; 9 nucleotides agree with TRBD2. The V and J ends lost 0 bases and 4 bases, in that order; junction bases with no gene match: 2. The CDR3 covers 15 residues. Germline loops: CDR1 LGHNA, CDR2 YNFKEQ. As DNA, the CDR3 is TGTGCCAGCAGCCAAGAGCGGGGGGGCCCAGATACGCAGTATTTT. Protein sequence: CASSQERGGPDTQYF.

The chain recombines TRBV9 with TRBJ1-3; 10 positions match TRBD1. Germline-derived CDR1 and CDR2 are SGDLS and YYNGEE. The CDR3 totals 16 residues. V dropped 1 base and J dropped 2; count of bases not matched to a gene: 3. Here the CDR3 DNA reads TGTGCCAGCAGCGTAAAAGGACAGGGGGCTGGAAACACCATATATTTT. Its protein is CASSVKGQGAGNTIYF. Full variable domain (outside the CDR3, taken from reference TRBV9 and TRBJ1-3): DSGVTQTPKHLITATGQRVTLRCSPRSGDLSVYWYQQSLDQGLQFLIQYYNGEERAKGNILERFSAQQFPDLHSELNLSSLELGDSALYFCASSVKGQGAGNTIYFGEGSWLTVV.

This clone occurred a few times. V gene TRBV11-3 combines with J gene TRBJ2-5; possible D gene TRBD1, 5 bases. This CDR3 comprises 14 residues. The V gene lost 3 bases and the J gene lost 5 bases, with 13 bases spanning the gap. Germline CDR1 SGHNT, CDR2 YENEEA. Written as DNA, the CDR3 is TGTGCCAGCAGCTTGCAGGGAATGGGGGAGACCCAGTACTTC. Translated, it gives CASSLQGMGETQYF.

This clone was detected only a few times. The chain couples TRBV30 to TRBJ1-5; 8 bases map to TRBD1. The CDR3 runs to 13 residues. Germline assignment: CDR1 GTSNPN and CDR2 SVGIG (reference sequence). J lost 6 bases, V lost 4 bases, and 5 bases had no gene match. The CDR3 DNA follows: TGTGCCTGGACGACAGGGGACGGTCAGCCCCAGCATTTT. This sequence encodes CAWTTGDGQPQHF.

The chain uses TRBV19 and TRBJ2-2, with D perhaps matching TRBD1 (5 bases). Looked up from germline, CDR1 is LNHDA and CDR2 is SQIVND (reference sequence). Between the trimmed V and J ends, which lost 1 base and 4 bases, there was a span of 13 bases. CDR3 length: 16 residues. The CDR3 reads CASSIGSRVGTGELFF. CDR3 DNA: TGTGCCAGTAGTATAGGGTCCAGGGTCGGCACCGGGGAGCTGTTTTTT.

The chain is built from TRBV6-4 and TRBJ2-2; maybe TRBD1 (6 bases). The CDR3 spans 15 residues. Between the trimmed V and J ends, which lost 6 bases and 1 base, there was a span of 12 bases. Germline V gene data show CDR1 as MRHNA and CDR2 as SNTAGT. Written as DNA, the CDR3 is TGTGCCAGCAGAGACACAGGGAGGAACACCGGGGAGCTGTTTTTT. Translation: CASRDTGRNTGELFF.

The V and J genes are TRBV15 and TRBJ1-2, with D hard to call. Germline CDR1 and CDR2: LNHNV and YYDKDF (reference sequence). The CDR3 totals 13 residues. The V end was cut by 9 bases, the J end by 3 bases, with 14 bases between. The CDR3 is CATKGPGDYGYTF. The CDR3 coding sequence is TGTGCCACAAAGGGCCCCGGGGACTATGGCTACACCTTC.

This chain links TRBV7-2 with TRBJ2-5, with 15 nucleotides matching TRBD2. CDR1 is SGHTA and CDR2 is FQGNSA in the germline V gene. V lost 5 bases, J lost 4 bases, and 5 bases stayed unmatched. The CDR3 runs to 16 residues. The CDR3 DNA sequence: TGTGCCAGCAGCCGCTGGACTAGCGGGGGGGCAGAGACCCAGTACTTC. It specifies CASSRWTSGGAETQYF. Together with reference TRBV7-2 and TRBJ2-5, the CDR3 gives the full variable domain: GAGVSQSPSNKVTEKGKDVELRCDPISGHTALYWYRQSLGQGLEFLIYFQGNSAPDKSGLPSDRFSAERTGGSVSTLTIQRTQQEDSAVYLCASSRWTSGGAETQYFGPGTRLLVL.

As DNA, the CDR3 is TGCAGTGCTAGTGCGAATCAGCCCCAGCATTTT. Protein product: CSASANQPQHF. This sequence joins TRBV20-1 and TRBJ1-5; no clear D. Germline V CDR1 and CDR2: DFQATT, SNEGSKA (reference sequence). With 3 bases removed from V and 4 bases from J, the gap between germline ends came to 4 bases. The CDR3 runs to 11 residues.

The chain employs TRBV5-1 and TRBJ2-1, with D possibly being TRBD2 (6 bases). CDR1 and CDR2 from the germline V gene are SGHRS and YFSETQ. This CDR3 contains 13 residues. The ends were cut back, 1 base at V and 6 bases at J, with 8 bases in the middle. CDR3 sequence (DNA): TGCGCCAGCAGCTTGTGGGACTCCAATGAGCAGTTCTTC. Translation: CASSLWDSNEQFF.

In its sample, this clone was seen a few times. Other DNA sequences in this specimen translate into the identical CDR3. The rearrangement joins TRBV2 to TRBJ2-1; 10 bases line up with TRBD2. Trimming at V came to 6 bases and at J to 4 bases, leaving 6 bases not matched to a gene. Per the germline V gene, CDR1 is SNHLY and CDR2 is FYNNEI. The CDR3 consists of 15 residues. The CDR3 loop reads CASRASGGAYNEQFF. The CDR3 DNA sequence: TGTGCCAGCAGGGCGAGCGGGGGGGCTTACAATGAGCAGTTCTTC.

The rearrangement joins TRBV7-9 to TRBJ2-7; 7 bases match TRBD2. Germline V gene lookup returns CDR1 SEHNR and CDR2 FQNEAQ (reference sequence). With 2 bases clipped from V and 3 bases from J, the junction kept 4 bases outside the gene matches. CDR3 length: 14 amino acids. CDR3 protein: CASSLMTGGYEQYF. For the CDR3, the DNA is TGTGCCAGCAGCTTAATGACGGGGGGCTACGAGCAGTACTTC.

A single count supports this clone. V and J are TRBV7-3 and TRBJ2-1; D unresolved. Germline V lookup: CDR1 SGHTA, CDR2 FQGTGA. Trimming cost V 0 bases and J 10 bases, with 7 bases left between them. The CDR3 sequence is 12 residues long. DNA for the CDR3: TGTGCCAGCAGCTTAACTTCCGGGGAGCAGTTCTTC. Its translation is CASSLTSGEQFF. Together with reference TRBV7-3 and TRBJ2-1, the CDR3 gives the full variable domain: GAGVSQTPSNKVTEKGKYVELRCDPISGHTALYWYRQSLGQGPEFLIYFQGTGAADDSGLPNDRFFAVRPEGSVSTLKIQRTERGDSAVYLCASSLTSGEQFFGPGTRLTVL.

The chain carries TRBV6-1 and TRBJ2-7, with D possibly TRBD1 on 5 matching bases. The CDR3 has 13 amino acids. Germline lookup yields CDR1 MNHNS and CDR2 SASEGT. V was trimmed by 11 bases and J by 3 bases, leaving 17 bases between them. The CDR3 sequence is CACRRNTGYEQYF. As DNA, the CDR3 is TGTGCCTGCCGACGCAATACAGGCTACGAGCAGTACTTC.

This clone was counted at least ten times. The gene calls are TRBV28 and TRBJ2-6; D is possibly TRBD2 (5 bases). V was shortened by 6 bases and J by 2 bases, with 11 bases between the two germline ends. CDR3 length equals 15 residues. Per the germline V gene, CDR1 is MDHEN and CDR2 is SYDVKM. CDR3 loop: CASSSGLPGANVLTF. The CDR3 bases are TGTGCCAGCAGCTCCGGACTTCCTGGGGCCAACGTCCTGACTTTC.

The chain combines TRBV6-1 with TRBJ2-1, with D perhaps TRBD1 (5 bases). Trimming took 3 bases from V and 3 from J, leaving 15 bases between them. This CDR3 has 16 amino acids. CDR1 MNHNS and CDR2 SASEGT come from the germline V gene. The CDR3 coding sequence is TGTGCCAGCAGTGACCTGGAAAGGGGATGCTACAATGAGCAGTTCTTC. Its translation: CASSDLERGCYNEQFF.

The chain uses TRBV5-6 and TRBJ1-1; 7 nucleotides line up with TRBD1. The germline CDR1 and CDR2 sequences are SGHDT and YYEEEE. V shed 4 bases, J shed 5 bases, and the junction held 11 bases outside the gene matches. There are 15 residues in the CDR3. The DNA of the CDR3 is TGTGCCAGCAGCCGTCGGTTTACAGGGGAAACTGAAGCTTTCTTT. It encodes CASSRRFTGETEAFF.

This chain connects TRBV5-1 to TRBJ1-5, with 7 bases lining up with TRBD1. The CDR3 is made up of 13 amino acids. Per the germline V gene, CDR1 is SGHRS and CDR2 is YFSETQ. V lost 4 bases, J lost 4 bases, and 2 bases stayed unmatched. The CDR3, as DNA: TGCGCCAGCAGCCTGGACAGGAATCAGCCCCAGCATTTT. As protein: CASSLDRNQPQHF.